This TCR beta chain derives from a study of PD-1 blockade in classical Hodgkin lymphoma (dated by TCRdb to about 2020). Regarding the research as a whole: Nivolumab dosing was 3 mg/kg intravenously every 2 weeks, continuing until either disease progression or unacceptable toxicity. To define a peripheral blood immune signature of response to PD-1 blockade in classical Hodgkin lymphoma, the study combined TCR beta sequencing with CyTOF.

The time point label of this sample denotes: cycle 1 day 1 (C1D1), immediately before nivolumab initiation. Relapse after autologous stem cell transplantation had occurred in all trial patients, and cohorts A, B and C were distinguished by prior brentuximab vedotin exposure. The trial cohort comprised some 60 patients with relapsed/refractory classical Hodgkin lymphoma whose best overall responses were complete response, partial response or progressive disease. In the multi-cohort phase II CheckMate 205 trial, trial patients received single-agent nivolumab. An independent review committee assessed best overall response by applying the 2007 International Working Group response criteria. Trial PBMCs were collected immediately before nivolumab initiation (C1D1) and during therapy at cycle 2 day 1 and cycle 4 day 1. Peripheral blood was collected in 8 mL Vacutainer Cell Preparation Tubes, from which PBMCs were isolated by centrifugation and then cryopreserved.

On the study overall, not on this receptor specifically: Lower diversity was observed in patients in whom nivolumab was started less than 1 year after ASCT, and these patients were excluded from later analyses so that confounding by immune reconstitution would be avoided. By C4D1, a significant rise was seen in CD4+ TCR diversity but not in CD8+ TCR diversity (p=0.0027 vs p=0.16), and the rise was most apparent among complete responders (p=0.02). The study was limited to a single clinical trial cohort, and causes of repertoire differences, possibly disease activity or prior therapy, remained undefined. Trial patients achieving complete response had baseline diversity similar to newly diagnosed patients, whereas partial responders and progressors had significantly lower diversity. Baseline TCR diversity was reported as lower in newly diagnosed patients than in healthy donors, and lower still in relapsed/refractory patients.

A note on this clone: Its specific antigen is unknown. No base quality values were provided; no much bigger clone lies one nucleotide off.

Genomic DNA was isolated using the Qiagen DNeasy kit from unsorted PBMCs as well as from negatively selected CD4+ and CD8+ fractions. Amplification of TCR beta CDR3 regions was done by immunoSEQ multiplex PCR with primers that anneal to V and J segments. A synthetic immune receptor repertoire was used to minimize amplification bias, and remaining bias was computationally removed after sequencing. Per the authors' processing: Custom Python scripts were used to quantify repertoire diversity as the Shannon entropy index. Unsorted, CD4+ and CD8+ repertoires were analyzed separately, except for combined analyses in which CD4+ and CD8+ sequences were merged in silico. Clonal expansion was defined as a frequency increase of at least 2-fold after treatment compared with C1D1, and clones undetected at baseline were assigned a pseudocount of 0.5. Singleton clones were defined as clones with 0 or 1 copy at C1D1, and non-singleton clones were defined as clones with 2 or more copies. Clones expanded in unsorted samples were labelled as CD4+, CD8+ or unknown by matching protein sequences in sorted samples from the same patient. Diversity changes from C1D1 to C4D1 were tested in paired samples using Wilcoxon tests. In TCRdb, the immuneACCESS table is reduced to in-frame sequences with V and J assigned. These tables do not hold every clone; where another copy was compared, an unresolved V gene accounts for under half, and the others remain unexplained. V and J calls and clone size are copied from that table; D and trimming were computed from the DNA. In all, the sample holds just over 60,000 clones, and 70% to 90% of those were seen once. The top ten constitute about an eighth of the sample.

The specimen was peripheral blood mononuclear cells (PBMCs), collected at baseline. This clonotype originated in a human donor with classical Hodgkin lymphoma.

The sequenced DNA: TGTGCCAGCGGCCCCAGCGGTAACACTGAAGCTTTCTTT. Translated, this is CASGPSGNTEAFF. The V and J segments used are TRBV27 and TRBJ1-1; the D gene is unclear. The trim is 8 bases for V and 2 bases for J, with a gap of 12 bases between the germline ends. Taken from cysteine to phenylalanine, the CDR3 has 13 residues. Kept here is only the CDR3 DNA, which spans 39 bases and is read in frame from base 1. CDR1 and CDR2, looked up from the germline V gene (reference sequence), are MNHEY and SMNVEV.